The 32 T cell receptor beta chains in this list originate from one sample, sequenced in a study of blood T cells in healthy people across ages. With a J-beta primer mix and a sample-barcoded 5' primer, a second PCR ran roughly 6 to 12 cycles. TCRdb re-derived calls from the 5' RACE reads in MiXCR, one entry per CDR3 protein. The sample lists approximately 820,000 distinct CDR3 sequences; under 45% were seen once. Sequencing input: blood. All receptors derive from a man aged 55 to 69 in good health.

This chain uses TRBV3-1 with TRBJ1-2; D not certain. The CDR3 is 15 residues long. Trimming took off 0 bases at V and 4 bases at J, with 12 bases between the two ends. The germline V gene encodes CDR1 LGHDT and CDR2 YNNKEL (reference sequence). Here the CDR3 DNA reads TGTGCCAGCAGCCAAGATCGAAGGAGTTCCTATGGCTACACCTTC. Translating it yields CASSQDRRSSYGYTF.

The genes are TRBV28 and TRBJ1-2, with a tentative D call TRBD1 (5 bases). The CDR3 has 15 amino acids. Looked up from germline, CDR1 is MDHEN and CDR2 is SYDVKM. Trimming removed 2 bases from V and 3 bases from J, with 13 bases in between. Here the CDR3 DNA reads TGTGCCAGCAGTTTAACGTCAGGGATAGACTATGGCTACACCTTC. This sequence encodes CASSLTSGIDYGYTF.

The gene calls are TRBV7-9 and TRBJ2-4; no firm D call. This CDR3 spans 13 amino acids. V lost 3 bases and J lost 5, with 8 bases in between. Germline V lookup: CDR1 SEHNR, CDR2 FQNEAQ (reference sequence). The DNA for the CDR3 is TGTGCCAGCAGCTTGGACGGACAAAACATTCAGTACTTC. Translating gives CASSLDGQNIQYF.

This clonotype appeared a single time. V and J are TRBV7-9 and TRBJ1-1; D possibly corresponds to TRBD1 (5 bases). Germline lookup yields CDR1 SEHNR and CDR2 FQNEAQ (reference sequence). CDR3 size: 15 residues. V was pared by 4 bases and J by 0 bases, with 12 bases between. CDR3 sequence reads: CASSSYLRVNTEAFF. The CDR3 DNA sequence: TGTGCCAGCAGCTCTTACCTCAGGGTGAACACTGAAGCTTTCTTT.

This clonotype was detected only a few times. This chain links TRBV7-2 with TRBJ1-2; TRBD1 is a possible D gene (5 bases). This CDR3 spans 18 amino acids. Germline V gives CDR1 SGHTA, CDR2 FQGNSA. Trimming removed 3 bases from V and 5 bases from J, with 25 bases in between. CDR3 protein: CASSFQEGWGRNNYGYTF. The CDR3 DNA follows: TGTGCCAGCAGCTTCCAGGAGGGATGGGGCAGGAACAATTATGGCTACACCTTC.

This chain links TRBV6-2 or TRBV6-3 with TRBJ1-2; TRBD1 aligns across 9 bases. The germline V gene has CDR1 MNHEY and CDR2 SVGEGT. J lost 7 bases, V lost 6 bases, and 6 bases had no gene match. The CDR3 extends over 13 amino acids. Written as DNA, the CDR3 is TGTGCCAGCAGCCTGGGACAGGGAAGTGGCTACACCTTC. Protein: CASSLGQGSGYTF.

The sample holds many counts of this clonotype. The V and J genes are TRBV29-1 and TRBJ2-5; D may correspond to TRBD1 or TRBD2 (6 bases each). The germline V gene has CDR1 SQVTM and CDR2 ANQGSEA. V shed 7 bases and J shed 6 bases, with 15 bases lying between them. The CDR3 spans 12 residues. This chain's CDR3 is CSARQEGKTQYF. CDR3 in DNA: TGCAGCGCCCGACAGGAGGGAAAGACCCAGTACTTC.

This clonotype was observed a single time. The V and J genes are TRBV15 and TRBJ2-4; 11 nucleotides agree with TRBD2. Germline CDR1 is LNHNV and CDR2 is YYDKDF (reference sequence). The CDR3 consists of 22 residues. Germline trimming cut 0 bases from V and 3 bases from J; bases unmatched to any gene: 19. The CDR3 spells CATSRDRGLAGGPEQYKNIQYF. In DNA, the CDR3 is TGTGCCACCAGCAGAGATCGTGGGCTAGCGGGGGGACCCGAACAATACAAAAACATTCAGTACTTC.

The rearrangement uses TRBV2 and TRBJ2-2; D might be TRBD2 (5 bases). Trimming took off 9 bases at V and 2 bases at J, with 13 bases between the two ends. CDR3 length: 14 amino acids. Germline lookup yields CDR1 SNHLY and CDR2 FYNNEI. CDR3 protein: CASIRTPNTGELFF. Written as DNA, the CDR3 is TGTGCCAGTATCAGGACTCCAAACACCGGGGAGCTGTTTTTT.

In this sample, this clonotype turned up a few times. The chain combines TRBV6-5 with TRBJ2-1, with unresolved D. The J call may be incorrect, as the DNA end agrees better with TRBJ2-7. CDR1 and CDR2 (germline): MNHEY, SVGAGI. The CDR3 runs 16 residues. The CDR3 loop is CASSPRTVGSYNEQYF. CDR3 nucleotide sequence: TGTGCCAGCAGTCCCCGGACGGTGGGCTCCTACAATGAGCAGTACTTC.

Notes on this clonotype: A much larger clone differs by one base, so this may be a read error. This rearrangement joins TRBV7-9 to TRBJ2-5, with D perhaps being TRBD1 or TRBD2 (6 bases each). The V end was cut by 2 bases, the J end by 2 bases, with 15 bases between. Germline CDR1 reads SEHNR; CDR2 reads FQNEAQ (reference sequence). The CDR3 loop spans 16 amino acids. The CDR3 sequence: CASSLSLEGGQETQYF. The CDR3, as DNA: TGTGCCAGCAGCTTATCACTAGAGGGGGGTCAAGAGACCCAGTACTTC.

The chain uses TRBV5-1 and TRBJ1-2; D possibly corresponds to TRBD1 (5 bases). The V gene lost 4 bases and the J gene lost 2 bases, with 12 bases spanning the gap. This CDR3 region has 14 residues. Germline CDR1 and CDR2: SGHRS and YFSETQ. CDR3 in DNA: TGCGCCAGCAGCCCAGGGTCATCGAACTATGGCTACACCTTC. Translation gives CASSPGSSNYGYTF. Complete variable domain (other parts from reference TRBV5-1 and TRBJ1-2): KAGVTQTPRYLIKTRGQQVTLSCSPISGHRSVSWYQQTPGQGLQFLFEYFSETQRNKGNFPGRFSGRQFSNSRSEMNVSTLELGDSALYLCASSPGSSNYGYTFGSGTRLTVV.

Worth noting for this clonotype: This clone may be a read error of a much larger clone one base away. CDR3 region: CASSQANNEQYF. The CDR3 DNA reads TGTGCCAGCAGCCAAGCGAACAATGAGCAGTACTTC. The chain joins TRBV3-1 to TRBJ2-1; no definite D call. The J call is in doubt because the DNA end fits TRBJ2-7 better. The V gene's germline CDR1 is LGHDT and CDR2 YNNKEL (reference sequence). The CDR3 is 12 residues long.

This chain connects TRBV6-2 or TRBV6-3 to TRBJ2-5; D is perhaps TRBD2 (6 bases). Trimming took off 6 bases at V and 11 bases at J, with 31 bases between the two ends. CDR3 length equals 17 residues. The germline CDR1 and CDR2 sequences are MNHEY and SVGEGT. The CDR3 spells CASRDAQPGLSSREQYF. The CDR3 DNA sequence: TGTGCCAGCAGAGACGCCCAGCCGGGACTCTCCTCGAGGGAGCAGTACTTC.

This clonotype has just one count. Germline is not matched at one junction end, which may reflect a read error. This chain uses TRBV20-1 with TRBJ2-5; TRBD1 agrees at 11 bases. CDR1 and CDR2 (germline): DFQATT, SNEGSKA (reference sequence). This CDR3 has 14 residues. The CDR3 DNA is TGCGGTGCTAGAGGCGGACAGGGGGCGAATGAGCAGTACTTC. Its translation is CGARGGQGANEQYF.

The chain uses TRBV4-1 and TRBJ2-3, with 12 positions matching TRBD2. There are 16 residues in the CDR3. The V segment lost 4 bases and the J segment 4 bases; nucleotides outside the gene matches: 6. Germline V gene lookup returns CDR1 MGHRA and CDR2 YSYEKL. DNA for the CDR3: TGCGCCAGCAGCCTGGAGACTAGCGGGGGCGCAGATACGCAGTATTTT. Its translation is CASSLETSGGADTQYF.

This CDR3 is CASSVRSIETQYF. The CDR3 DNA reads as TGTGCCAGCAGCGTAAGGTCTATTGAGACCCAGTACTTC. J is TRBJ2-5 and V is TRBV7-2; the D is unclear. This CDR3 comprises 13 residues. V was pared by 5 bases and J by 5 bases, with 12 bases between. Germline V gives CDR1 SGHTA, CDR2 FQGNSA.

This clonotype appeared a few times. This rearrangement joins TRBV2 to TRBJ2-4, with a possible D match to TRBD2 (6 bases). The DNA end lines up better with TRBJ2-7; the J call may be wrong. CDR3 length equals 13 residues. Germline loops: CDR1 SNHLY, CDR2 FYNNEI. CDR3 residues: CASSEGQGLEQYF. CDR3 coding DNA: TGTGCCAGCAGTGAAGGCCAGGGACTCGAGCAGTACTTC.

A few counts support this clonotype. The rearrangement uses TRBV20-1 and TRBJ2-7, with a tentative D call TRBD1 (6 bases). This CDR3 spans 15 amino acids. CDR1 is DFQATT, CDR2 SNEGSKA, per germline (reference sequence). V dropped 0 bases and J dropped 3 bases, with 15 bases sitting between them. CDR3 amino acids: CSARDFTGSDYEQYF. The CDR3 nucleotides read TGCAGTGCTAGAGACTTCACAGGGTCGGACTACGAGCAGTACTTC.

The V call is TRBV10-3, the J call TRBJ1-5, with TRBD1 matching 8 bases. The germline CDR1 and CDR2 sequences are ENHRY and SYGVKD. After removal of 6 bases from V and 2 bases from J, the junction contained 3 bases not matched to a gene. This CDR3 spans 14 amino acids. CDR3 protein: CAIRGQEGNQPQHF. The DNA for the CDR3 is TGTGCCATCAGGGGACAGGAGGGCAATCAGCCCCAGCATTTT.

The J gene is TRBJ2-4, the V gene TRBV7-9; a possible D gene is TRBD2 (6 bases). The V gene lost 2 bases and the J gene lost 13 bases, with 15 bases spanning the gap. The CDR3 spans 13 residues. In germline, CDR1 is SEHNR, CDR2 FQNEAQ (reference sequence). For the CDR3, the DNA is TGTGCCAGCAGCTTATCAGGGAGCCGGGAGCAGTACTTC. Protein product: CASSLSGSREQYF.

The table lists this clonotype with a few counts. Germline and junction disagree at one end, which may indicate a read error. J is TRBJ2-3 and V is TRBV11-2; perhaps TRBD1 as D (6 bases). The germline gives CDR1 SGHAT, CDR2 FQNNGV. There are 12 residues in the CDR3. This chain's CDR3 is CASSFRTETQYF. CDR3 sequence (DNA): TGTGCCAGCAGCTTCCGGACAGAAACGCAGTATTTT.

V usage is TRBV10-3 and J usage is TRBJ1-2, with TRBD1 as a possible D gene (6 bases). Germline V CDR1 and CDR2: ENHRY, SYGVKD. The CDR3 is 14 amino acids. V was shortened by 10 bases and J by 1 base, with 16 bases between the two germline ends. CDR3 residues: CATHSGTNNYGYTF. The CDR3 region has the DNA TGTGCCACCCACTCCGGGACAAATAACTATGGCTACACCTTC.

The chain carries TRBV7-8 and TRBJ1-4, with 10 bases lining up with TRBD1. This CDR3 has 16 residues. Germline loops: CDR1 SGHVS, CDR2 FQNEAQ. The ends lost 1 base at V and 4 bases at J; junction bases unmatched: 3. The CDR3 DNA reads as TGTGCCAGCAGCTTAGGGACAGGGGGTTTTAATGAAAAACTGTTTTTT. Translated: CASSLGTGGFNEKLFF.

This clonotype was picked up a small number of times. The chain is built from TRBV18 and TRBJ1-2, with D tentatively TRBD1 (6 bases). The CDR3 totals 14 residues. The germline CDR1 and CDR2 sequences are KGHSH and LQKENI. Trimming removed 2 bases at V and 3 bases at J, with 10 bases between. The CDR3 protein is CASSPTRGDYGYTF. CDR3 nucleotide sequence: TGTGCCAGCTCACCAACCAGGGGAGACTATGGCTACACCTTC.

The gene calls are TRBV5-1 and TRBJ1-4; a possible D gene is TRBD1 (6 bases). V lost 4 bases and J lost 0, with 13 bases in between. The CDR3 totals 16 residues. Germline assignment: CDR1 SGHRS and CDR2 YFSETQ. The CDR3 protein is CASSEGGPSTNEKLFF. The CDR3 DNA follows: TGCGCCAGCAGCGAGGGGGGACCATCAACTAATGAAAAACTGTTTTTT.

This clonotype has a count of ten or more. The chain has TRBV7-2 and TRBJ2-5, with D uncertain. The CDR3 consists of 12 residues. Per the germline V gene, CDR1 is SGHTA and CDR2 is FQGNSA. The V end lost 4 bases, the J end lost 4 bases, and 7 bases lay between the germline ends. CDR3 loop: CASSSRRETQYF. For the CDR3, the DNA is TGTGCCAGCAGCTCCCGACGAGAGACCCAGTACTTC. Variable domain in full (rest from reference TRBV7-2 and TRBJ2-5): GAGVSQSPSNKVTEKGKDVELRCDPISGHTALYWYRQSLGQGLEFLIYFQGNSAPDKSGLPSDRFSAERTGGSVSTLTIQRTQQEDSAVYLCASSSRRETQYFGPGTRLLVL.

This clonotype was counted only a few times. CDR3 sequence reads: CASSQEHGSSYEQYF. In nucleotides, the CDR3 is TGTGCCAGCAGCCAAGAACATGGGTCCTCCTACGAGCAGTACTTC. The genes are TRBV3-1 and TRBJ2-7, with unresolved D. This CDR3 region has 15 residues. V gave up 0 bases and J gave up 0 bases, with 9 bases separating them. In germline, CDR1 is LGHDT, CDR2 YNNKEL (reference sequence).

CDR3 nucleotide sequence: TGCAGCGTGGCGTGGCCACGCACAGATACGCAGTATTTT. Its translation: CSVAWPRTDTQYF. The genes are TRBV29-1 and TRBJ2-3, with no clear D. Germline V lookup: CDR1 SQVTM, CDR2 ANQGSEA. The CDR3 spans 13 residues. V dropped 6 bases and J dropped 1 base, with 11 bases sitting between them.

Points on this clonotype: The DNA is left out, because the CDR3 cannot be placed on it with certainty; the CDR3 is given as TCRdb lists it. CDR3 loop: CTSSVQGDHYGCTF. The J gene is TRBJ1-2, the V gene TRBV9; the D call TRBD1 from the table was never checked on the DNA. The CDR3 spans 14 amino acids, including both terminal residues. Germline CDR1 reads SGDLS; CDR2 reads YYNGEE.

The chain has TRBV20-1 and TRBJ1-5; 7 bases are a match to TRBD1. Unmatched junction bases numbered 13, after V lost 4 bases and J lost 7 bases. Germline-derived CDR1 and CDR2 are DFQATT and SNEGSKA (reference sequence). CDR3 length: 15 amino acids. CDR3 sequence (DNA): TGCAGTGCTAACCCCCCAACAGGGGCGGACCAGCCCCAGCATTTT. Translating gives CSANPPTGADQPQHF.

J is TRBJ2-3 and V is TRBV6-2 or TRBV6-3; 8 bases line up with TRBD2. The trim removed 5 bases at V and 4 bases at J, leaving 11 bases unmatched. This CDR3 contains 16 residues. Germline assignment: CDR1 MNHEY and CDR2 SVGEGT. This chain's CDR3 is CASSLLGGGFADTQYF. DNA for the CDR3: TGTGCCAGCAGTCTCCTTGGCGGGGGGTTCGCAGATACGCAGTATTTT.